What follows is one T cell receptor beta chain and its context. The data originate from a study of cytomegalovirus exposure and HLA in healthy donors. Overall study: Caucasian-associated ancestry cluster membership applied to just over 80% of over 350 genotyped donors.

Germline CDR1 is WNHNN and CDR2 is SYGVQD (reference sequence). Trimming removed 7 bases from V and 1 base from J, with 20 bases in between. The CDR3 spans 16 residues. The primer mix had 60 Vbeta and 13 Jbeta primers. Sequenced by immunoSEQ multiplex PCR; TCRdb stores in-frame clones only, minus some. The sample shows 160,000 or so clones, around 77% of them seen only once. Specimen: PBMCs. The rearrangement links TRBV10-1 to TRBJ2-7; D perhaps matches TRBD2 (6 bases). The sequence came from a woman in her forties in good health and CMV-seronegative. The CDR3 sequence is CASIRGSPGDSYEQYF. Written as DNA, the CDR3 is TGCGCCAGCATCCGGGGGTCTCCTGGAGATTCCTACGAGCAGTACTTC.